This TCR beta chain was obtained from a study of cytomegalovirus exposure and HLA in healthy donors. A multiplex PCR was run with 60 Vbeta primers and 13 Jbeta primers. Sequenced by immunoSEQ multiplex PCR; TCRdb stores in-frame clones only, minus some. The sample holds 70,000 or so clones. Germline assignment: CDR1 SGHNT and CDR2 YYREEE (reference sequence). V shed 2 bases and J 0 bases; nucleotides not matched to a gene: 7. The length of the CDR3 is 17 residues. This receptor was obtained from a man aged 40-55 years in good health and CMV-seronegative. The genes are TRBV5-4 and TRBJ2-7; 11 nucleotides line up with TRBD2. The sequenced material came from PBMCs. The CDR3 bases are TGTGCCAGCAGCTTCGGGACTAGCGGTGTGAGCTCCTACGAGCAGTACTTC. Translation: CASSFGTSGVSSYEQYF.